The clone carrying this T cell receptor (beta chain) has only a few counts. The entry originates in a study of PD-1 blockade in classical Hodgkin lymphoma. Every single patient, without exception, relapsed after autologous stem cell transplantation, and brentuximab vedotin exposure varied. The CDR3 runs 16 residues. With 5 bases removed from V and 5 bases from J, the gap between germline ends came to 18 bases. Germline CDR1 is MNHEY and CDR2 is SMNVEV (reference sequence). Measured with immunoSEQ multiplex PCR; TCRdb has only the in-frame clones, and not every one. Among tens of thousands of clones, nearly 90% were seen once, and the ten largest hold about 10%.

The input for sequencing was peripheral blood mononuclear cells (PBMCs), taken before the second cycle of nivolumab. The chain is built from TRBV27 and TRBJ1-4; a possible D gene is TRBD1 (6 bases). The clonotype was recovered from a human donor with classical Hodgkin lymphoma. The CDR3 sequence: CASSLDFGQLNEKLFF. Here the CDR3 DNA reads TGTGCCAGCAGTCTAGATTTTGGACAGCTGAATGAAAAACTGTTTTTT.